The 17 T cell receptor beta chains given below trace back to one sample, sequenced in a study of blood T cell repertoires in COVID-19. This table comes from immunoSEQ multiplex PCR, and its TCRdb copy is limited to in-frame clones, with some not included. Of under 350,000 clones detected, 65% to 90% appear once; the ten largest clones hold roughly 4%. Sequenced input: PBMCs or T cells enriched from blood (not recorded which). These receptors were collected from a man aged 25-45 years who had recovered from COVID-19.

J is TRBJ1-1 and V is TRBV7-2; D is undetermined. The CDR3 length is 15 residues. V was pared by 1 base and J by 0 bases, with 9 bases between. Germline V lookup: CDR1 SGHTA, CDR2 FQGNSA. The CDR3 reads CASSLGSQVNTEAFF. The CDR3 DNA follows: TGTGCCAGCAGCTTAGGTTCCCAGGTGAACACTGAAGCTTTCTTT.

The CDR3 coding sequence is TGTGCCAGCAGCCAAAAAATCTGTCGGGCTAGCGGGGGGGCCCTTGCAGATACGCAGTATTTT. This gives the protein CASSQKICRASGGALADTQYF. This rearrangement joins TRBV3-1 (or the pseudogene TRBV3-2) to TRBJ2-3; 12 bases align to TRBD2. Germline CDR1 is LGHDT and CDR2 is YNNKEL (reference sequence). Germline trimming cut 2 bases from V and 4 bases from J; bases unmatched to any gene: 19. CDR3 size: 21 residues.

This chain joins TRBV6-5 and TRBJ2-7; 9 bases match TRBD1. CDR3 size: 14 residues. Germline values: CDR1 MNHEY, CDR2 SVGAGI. With 5 bases clipped from V and 7 bases from J, the junction kept 9 bases outside the gene matches. The CDR3 sequence is CASSRQGGGREQYF. CDR3 bases: TGTGCCAGCAGTCGACAGGGGGGGGGAAGGGAGCAGTACTTC.

This sequence joins TRBV6-4 and TRBJ1-4; 9 nucleotides match TRBD1. Germline V gene data show CDR1 as MRHNA and CDR2 as SNTAGT. The V and J ends lost 6 bases and 5 bases, in that order; junction bases with no gene match: 1. The CDR3 has 13 amino acids. CDR3 in DNA: TGTGCCAGCAGGGGACAGGGAAATGAAAAACTGTTTTTT. Amino acid sequence: CASRGQGNEKLFF.

J is TRBJ1-1 and V is TRBV11-3, with D possibly TRBD1 on 6 matching bases. The length of the CDR3 is 17 residues. From germline, CDR1 is SGHNT and CDR2 YENEEA. Trimming removed 1 base at V and 1 base at J, with 16 bases between. The DNA of the CDR3 is TGTGCCAGCAGCTTAGGCGCTCGGGTCAGGGGGAACACTGAAGCTTTCTTT. It yields the protein CASSLGARVRGNTEAFF.

V gene TRBV6-5 combines with J gene TRBJ1-3; 7 bases map to TRBD1. The CDR3 totals 15 residues. V lost 0 bases and J lost 3; bases outside the gene matches: 2. Germline values: CDR1 MNHEY, CDR2 SVGAGI. The CDR3 DNA is TGTGCCAGCAGTTACTCGAACAGGGGTGGAAACACCATATATTTT. Translated, it gives CASSYSNRGGNTIYF.

CDR3 coding DNA: TGTGCCAGCTCACCCGGGACAGGCTATGGCTACACCTTC. This gives the protein CASSPGTGYGYTF. The chain employs TRBV18 and TRBJ1-2, with 8 bases identical to TRBD1. The CDR3 is 13 amino acids. Looked up from germline, CDR1 is KGHSH and CDR2 is LQKENI. V trimming: 3 bases; J trimming: 4 bases; junction bases outside the gene matches: 1.

The gene calls are TRBV28 and TRBJ1-5; TRBD1 matches 8 bases. Germline CDR1 and CDR2: MDHEN and SYDVKM. The length of the CDR3 is 15 residues. J gave up 4 bases and V 5 bases, and 7 bases lay outside the gene matches. The chain's CDR3 is CASSPDRGPNQPQHF. In DNA, the CDR3 is TGTGCCAGCAGTCCCGACAGGGGTCCGAATCAGCCCCAGCATTTT.

This chain uses TRBV4-1 with TRBJ2-1; 7 bases map to TRBD1. The CDR3 length is 14 residues. The ends lost 1 base at V and 8 bases at J; junction bases unmatched: 5. Germline CDR1 MGHRA, CDR2 YSYEKL. The CDR3 loop is CASSQADRAHEQFF. The DNA for the CDR3 is TGCGCCAGCAGCCAAGCTGACAGGGCACATGAGCAGTTCTTC.

The J gene is TRBJ2-2, the V gene TRBV19, with 8 bases aligning to TRBD2. V lost 1 base, J lost 4 bases, and 8 bases stayed unmatched. The CDR3 is 17 residues long. From germline, CDR1 is LNHDA and CDR2 SQIVND (reference sequence). The CDR3 reads CASSIVGGRLVTGELFF. CDR3 DNA: TGTGCCAGTAGTATAGTTGGCGGGAGGCTGGTCACCGGGGAGCTGTTTTTT.

V is TRBV6-5 and J is TRBJ1-4; no clear D. This CDR3 has 15 amino acids. Germline CDR1 and CDR2: MNHEY and SVGAGI. Trimming left V 8 bases short and J 5 bases short, with 18 bases between. The DNA of the CDR3 is TGTGCCAGCTTAGAGGCGGGCCGCCCAAATGAAAAACTGTTTTTT. Its protein product is CASLEAGRPNEKLFF.

Comment on this clone: An end of the junction does not agree with germline; a read error may underlie this. The CDR3 here is CASSRNPQGF. In DNA, the CDR3 is TGTGCCAGCAGCAGGAACCCACAGGGCTTC. J is TRBJ2-7 and V is TRBV5-8, with D tentatively TRBD1 (6 bases). There are 10 residues in the CDR3. Germline V CDR1 and CDR2: SGHTS, YDEGEE.

The chain links TRBV5-4 to TRBJ1-1, with TRBD1 matching over 9 bases. Germline CDR1 SGHNT, CDR2 YYREEE (reference sequence). Germline trimming cut 4 bases from V and 4 bases from J; bases unmatched to any gene: 14. The CDR3 is made up of 17 amino acids. The CDR3 sequence is CASSPVPGQGKGTEAFF. The CDR3 coding sequence is TGTGCCAGCAGCCCAGTCCCGGGACAGGGTAAGGGCACTGAAGCTTTCTTT.

About this clone: No DNA is shown, since the ends of the CDR3 on it are uncertain; the CDR3 is the one TCRdb lists. The rearrangement links TRBV21-1 to TRBJ2-7; the table names TRBD1, a call not compared with the DNA. TRBV21-1 is a recognized pseudogene. The CDR3 spans 14 residues, counting both ends. CDR3 protein: CASGWGTGSHEQYF.

This clone was seen only once. This chain connects TRBV2 to TRBJ1-2, with D perhaps matching TRBD1 (6 bases). With 6 bases removed from V and 0 bases from J, the gap between germline ends came to 14 bases. CDR3 length equals 15 residues. Germline V gives CDR1 SNHLY, CDR2 FYNNEI. The CDR3 nucleotides are TGTGCCAGCAGGACCCTGGACAGTTCTAACTATGGCTACACCTTC. Its protein product is CASRTLDSSNYGYTF. The variable domain in full, completed from reference TRBV2 and TRBJ1-2, reads EPEVTQTPSHQVTQMGQEVILRCVPISNHLYFYWYRQILGQKVEFLVSFYNNEISEKSEIFDDQFSVERPDGSNFTLKIRSTKLEDSAMYFCASRTLDSSNYGYTFGSGTRLTVV.

The chain recombines TRBV5-1 with TRBJ2-6; the match to TRBD1 covers 8 bases. Per germline, CDR1 SGHRS and CDR2 YFSETQ. After removal of 0 bases from V and 0 bases from J, the junction contained 5 bases not matched to a gene. The CDR3 loop spans 18 amino acids. Written as DNA, the CDR3 is TGCGCCAGCAGCTTGGCGGGACAGGCCTCCTCTGGGGCCAACGTCCTGACTTTC. Its translation: CASSLAGQASSGANVLTF. The entire variable domain, with the rest obtained from reference TRBV5-1 and TRBJ2-6, is as follows: KAGVTQTPRYLIKTRGQQVTLSCSPISGHRSVSWYQQTPGQGLQFLFEYFSETQRNKGNFPGRFSGRQFSNSRSEMNVSTLELGDSALYLCASSLAGQASSGANVLTFGAGSRLTVL.

The chain employs TRBV5-1 and TRBJ2-3; D unresolved. The germline gives CDR1 SGHRS, CDR2 YFSETQ. V shed 4 bases and J shed 4 bases, with 10 bases lying between them. This CDR3 is 13 amino acids long. The CDR3 DNA is TGCGCCAGCAGCCTGGGTGGGCCAGATACGCAGTATTTT. The encoded protein is CASSLGGPDTQYF.